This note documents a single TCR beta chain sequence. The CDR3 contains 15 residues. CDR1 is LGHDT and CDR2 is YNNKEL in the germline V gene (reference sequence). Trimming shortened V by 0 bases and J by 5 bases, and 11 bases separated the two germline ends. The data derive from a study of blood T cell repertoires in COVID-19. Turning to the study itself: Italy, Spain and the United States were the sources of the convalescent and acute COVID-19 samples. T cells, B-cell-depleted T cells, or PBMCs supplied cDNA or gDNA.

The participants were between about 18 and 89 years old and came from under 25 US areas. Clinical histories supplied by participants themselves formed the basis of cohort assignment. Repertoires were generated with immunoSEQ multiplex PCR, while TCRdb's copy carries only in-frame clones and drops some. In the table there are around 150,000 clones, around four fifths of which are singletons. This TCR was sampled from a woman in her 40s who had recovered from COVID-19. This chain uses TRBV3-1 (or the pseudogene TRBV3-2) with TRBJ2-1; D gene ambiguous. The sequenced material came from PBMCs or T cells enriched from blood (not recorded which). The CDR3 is CASSQERAFNNEQFF. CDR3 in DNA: TGTGCCAGCAGCCAAGAGCGAGCTTTTAACAATGAGCAGTTCTTC.